One and the same sample provided the 3 T cell receptor beta chains below, sequenced in a study of T-cell memory formation after mild COVID-19. TCRdb re-analysed the 5' RACE reads in MiXCR, keeping a single row per CDR3 protein. The data show approximately 300,000 distinct CDR3 sequences, approximately 19% seen once. Sequenced material: PBMCs or a T cell subset sorted from them (not recorded which). These TCRs come from a man between 18 and 35 years old who had mild COVID-19 (a few samples of this study predate the infection). Cell type and time point are not known.

This clonotype has only a few counts. V is TRBV12-3 or TRBV12-4 and J is TRBJ2-2, with 11 bases matching TRBD1. V gave up 3 bases and J gave up 5 bases; unmatched junction bases: 14. The CDR3 totals 19 residues. DNA for the CDR3: TGTGCCAGCAGTTTTTCCCCCGGGACAGGGGGTGCGGGAACCGGGGAGCTGTTTTTT. Protein: CASSFSPGTGGAGTGELFF.

This clonotype was detected once. A junction end diverges from the germline sequence, so it may reflect a read error. The gene calls are TRBV20-1 and TRBJ2-5; perhaps D is TRBD1 or TRBD2 (5 bases each). Per germline, CDR1 DFQATT and CDR2 SNEGSKA (reference sequence). The CDR3 loop spans 17 amino acids. This chain's CDR3 is CGASWPPRGSGAETQYF. CDR3 DNA sequence: TGCGGTGCCAGTTGGCCCCCGAGGGGCTCGGGTGCAGAGACCCAGTACTTC.

The chain joins TRBV29-1 to TRBJ1-2, with 12 bases aligning to TRBD1. With 6 bases clipped from V and 0 bases from J, the junction kept 5 bases outside the gene matches. This CDR3 is 15 amino acids long. Germline assignment: CDR1 SQVTM and CDR2 ANQGSEA. The CDR3: CSVRDRGLPNYGYTF. For the CDR3, the DNA is TGCAGCGTCCGGGACAGGGGGCTACCTAACTATGGCTACACCTTC.